The rows below give T cell receptor beta chains drawn from one sample of a study of tumor-infiltrating lymphocytes in primary liver carcinoma. In TCRdb, the multiplex PCR reads were re-called with MiXCR into one record per CDR3 protein. The data hold 100,000 or so distinct CDR3 sequences, with around 80% observed a single time. The sequencing input was liver tumor tissue from sampling region 3. The receptors originated from a man aged 40-55 years with primary liver carcinoma and hepatitis B virus infection. CDR3s include the opening cysteine and the closing phenylalanine or tryptophan. D genes are given only for firm matches. Size is stated for part of the rows, as once, few or many counts, or as a class when the clone is expanded.

>TRBV11-1|.|.|TRBJ2-3
TGTGCCAGCAGCTCTAGGGGAAGCTCTGTTGGAGCCCGCACAGATAGACAGTATTTT
CASSSRGSSVGARTDRQYF
>TRBV4-2|.|.|TRBJ2-1
TGTGCCAGCAGCAGACGGACTGGGTCAGGTGTCAATGAGCAGTCCTTC
CASSRRTGSGVNEQSF
>TRBV4-3|.|TRBD2|TRBJ2-7
TGCGCCAGCAGCCAAGAGGGGGGGAGCAGATACTACGAGCAGTACTTC
CASSQEGGSRYYEQYF
>TRBV4-2|.|.|TRBJ1-2
TGTGCCAGCAGTCAAGTAACGGGAAGTAACTATGGCTACACCTTC
CASSQVTGSNYGYTF
>TRBV6-6|.|.|TRBJ2-7
TGTACCAGCTGTTACCCCGAAGGGGGAGGATACGAGCAGTACTTC
CTSCYPEGGGYEQYF
>TRBV6-2/TRBV6-3|once|TRBD2|TRBJ2-3
TGTGCTAGCAGCGGGACTTATCGCACAGGTACGCAGTATTTT
CASSGTYRTGTQYF
>TRBV14|.|.|TRBJ2-7
TGTGCCAGCAGCCCCCAAGGGACGACGGGAATGTACGAGCAGTACTTC
CASSPQGTTGMYEQYF
>TRBV28|.|.|TRBJ2-2
TGTACCAGCACCCGCCTGCTAGCCTCCACCGGGGAGCTGTTTTTT
CTSTRLLASTGELFF
>TRBV6-2/TRBV6-3|.|.|TRBJ2-7
TGTGCCAGCAGTTATGATGTACCCTACAAGCAGTACTTT
CASSYDVPYKQYF
>TRBV6-1|.|.|TRBJ1-6
TGTGCCAACAGACCTTCGGGGGGGACCGCCTCACTCCTCCACTTT
CANRPSGGTASLLHF
>TRBV5-1|.|.|TRBJ1-1
TGCGCCAACAGCTTGGACAGCATGAACACTGAAGCTTTCTTT
CANSLDSMNTEAFF
>TRBV30|.|.|TRBJ2-7
TGTGCCTGGAGCGGTAGAGCAGCCACCAAAATTTACGAGCAGTATTTC
CAWSGRAATKIYEQYF
>TRBV24-1|.|TRBD1|TRBJ2-3
TGTGTCAACGGACAGGAGGTTACAGATACGCAGTATTTT
CVNGQEVTDTQYF
>TRBV11-2|.|TRBD2|TRBJ2-2
TGTGCCAGCAGCTTAGCGACTAGCGGGGGCACAGGGGGGCTGTTTTTT
CASSLATSGGTGGLFF
>TRBV6-6|.|TRBD1|TRBJ1-5
TGTGCCAGCAGTTGGATTCAGGGGGCGCATAGCAATCAGCCCCAGCATTTT
CASSWIQGAHSNQPQHF
>TRBV5-4|.|TRBD2|TRBJ2-3
TGTGCCAGGAGCGCCCCCGGGACTAGCGCTGGGGGGGTTGCGCAGTATTTT
CARSAPGTSAGGVAQYF
>TRBV28|many|TRBD2|TRBJ2-3
TGTGCCAGCAGTATTAGCGGGTCTAGCACAGATACGCAGTATTTT
CASSISGSSTDTQYF
>TRBV11-2|.|.|TRBJ2-5
TGTGCCAGCAGCCCTGGGGCCCGAGGGGACGCCGAGGCCCAGTACTTC
CASSPGARGDAEAQYF
>TRBV10-2|.|TRBD1|TRBJ2-7
TGCGCCAGCAGCCTAGACAGGGAATGGGAGCACTACTTC
CASSLDREWEHYF
>TRBV4-3|.|.|TRBJ2-7
TGCGCCAACAGCCAAGAGTACGGGAGTAACTACGAGCAATACTTC
CANSQEYGSNYEQYF
>TRBV14|.|.|TRBJ2-7
TGTGCTAGCAGCCTAGGGATCGGCGTTTACGAGCACTACTTC
CASSLGIGVYEHYF
>TRBV5-4|.|.|TRBJ1-5
TGTACCAGCATTAACAGAGCCTCCGGAACTAGCACAGATACGCAGCATTTT
CTSINRASGTSTDTQHF
>TRBV5-1|.|.|TRBJ2-1
TGCGCCGGCAGTGCCTCGCGGGGAGGTGAGCAGTTCTTC
CAGSASRGGEQFF
>TRBV6-6|.|.|TRBJ2-4
TGTGCCAGCAGCCCCGGCCAAGCCAAAACCACTCAGTACTTC
CASSPGQAKTTQYF
>TRBV6-5|once|TRBD2|TRBJ2-7
TGTACCAGCAGTTCTTCAGCGGGAGGGGGCGAGCAGTATTTC
CTSSSSAGGGEQYF
>TRBV5-5|.|.|TRBJ1-2
TGTGCCAGCAGCTTGGAAAAGGAGAGCGGCTACACCTTC
CASSLEKESGYTF
>TRBV5-4|once|.|TRBJ2-1
TGTGCTAGCATCTCCACTGCGGCTAGTTCCTACAATGAGCAGTTCTTC
CASISTAASSYNEQFF
>TRBV11-3|.|.|TRBJ1-5
TGTGCCAGCAGCTTGGATCTGGTGGTGGCTCAGCCTCAGCATTTT
CASSLDLVVAQPQHF
>TRBV11-2|.|TRBD1|TRBJ2-1
TGTGCCAGCAGCTACGCGACAGGGGATGAATTCTTC
CASSYATGDEFF
>TRBV30|many|.|TRBJ1-1
TGTGCCTCCCTTCCAGATATGTACACTGAAGCTTTCTTT
CASLPDMYTEAFF
>TRBV29-1|.|.|TRBJ2-5
TGCAGCGTTGATCCAGTGGGCGCGGAGACCCACAACTTC
CSVDPVGAETHNF
>TRBV28|.|.|TRBJ2-7
TGTGCCGGCAGGCCACTACAGACCGAGCAGTACTTC
CAGRPLQTEQYF
>TRBV5-4|.|.|TRBJ2-7
TGTGCCGGTAGCGGACATGGCTCCTACGAGCAGTACTTC
CAGSGHGSYEQYF
>TRBV29-1|large|.|TRBJ2-3
TGCAGCGTCCGGACGGGGGGCGGAGATACGCAGTATTTT
CSVRTGGGDTQYF
>TRBV29-1|.|.|TRBJ2-3
TGCAGCACCAAGCGGGTCACAGATACACAGTATTTT
CSTKRVTDTQYF